A single sample is the source of the 22 T cell receptor beta chains below, sequenced in a study of shared clonotypes between healthy human individuals. Data came from immunoSEQ multiplex PCR; TCRdb stores just in-frame clones and leaves some out. The sample consists of about 980,000 clones, over 75% of them appearing once. The sequenced sample was memory CD4+ T cells sorted from blood. Subset here: CD45RA-negative fraction. The receptors derive from a man between 18 and 29 years old in good health.

A word on this clone: This specimen includes other DNA sequences encoding the same CDR3. The V and J genes are TRBV11-2 and TRBJ2-5; unclear D gene. The CDR3 consists of 12 residues. Germline V gene sequence: CDR1 SGHAT, CDR2 FQNNGV. Between the trimmed V and J ends, which lost 4 bases and 2 bases, there was a span of 5 bases. The CDR3 region is CASSSQQETQYF. Here the CDR3 DNA reads TGTGCCAGCAGCTCCCAACAAGAGACCCAGTACTTC.

The chain recombines TRBV19 with TRBJ1-6, with 7 positions matching TRBD1. CDR3 length equals 14 residues. Unmatched junction bases numbered 7, after V lost 5 bases and J lost 9 bases. Germline V gene lookup returns CDR1 LNHDA and CDR2 SQIVND (reference sequence). CDR3 bases: TGTGCCAGTAGTCTCTTACGGACAGGTTCACCCCTCCACTTT. It encodes CASSLLRTGSPLHF. Filled out from reference TRBV19 and TRBJ1-6, the complete variable domain reads DGGITQSPKYLFRKEGQNVTLSCEQNLNHDAMYWYRQDPGQGLRLIYYSQIVNDFQKGDIAEGYSVSREKKESFPLTVTSAQKNPTAFYLCASSLLRTGSPLHFGNGTRLTVT.

V is TRBV7-2 and J is TRBJ2-5; D possibly corresponds to TRBD2 (6 bases). In germline, CDR1 is SGHTA, CDR2 FQGNSA. V was cut by 3 bases and J by 4 bases, with 12 bases left in between. The CDR3 spans 14 residues. CDR3: CASSFHGRGETQYF. The DNA of the CDR3 is TGTGCCAGCAGCTTCCACGGGAGAGGAGAGACCCAGTACTTC.

The genes are TRBV10-3 and TRBJ2-1; 7 bases are a match to TRBD1. CDR3 size: 15 residues. The germline V gene encodes CDR1 ENHRY and CDR2 SYGVKD. Trimming took 6 bases from V and 2 from J; bases not matched to a gene: 7. CDR3: CAISAPGTAYNEQFF. CDR3 in DNA: TGTGCCATCAGCGCTCCCGGGACAGCCTACAATGAGCAGTTCTTC.

This clone came up once. J is TRBJ2-5 and V is TRBV5-4; TRBD2 agrees at 10 bases. Germline loops: CDR1 SGHNT, CDR2 YYREEE (reference sequence). The CDR3 runs 15 residues. Trimming cost V 3 bases and J 5 bases; bases outside gene matches: 7. This chain's CDR3 is CASSSSGRAGETQYF. CDR3 coding DNA: TGTGCCAGCAGCTCAAGCGGGAGGGCCGGGGAGACCCAGTACTTC.

For the CDR3, the DNA is TGTGCCAGCAGCGCAGGGGTGGCCCACGGGGAGCTGTTTTTT. This translates into CASSAGVAHGELFF. This chain uses TRBV9 with TRBJ2-2, with a tentative D call TRBD1 (6 bases). Germline V gives CDR1 SGDLS, CDR2 YYNGEE. Trimming took off 3 bases at V and 7 bases at J, with 13 bases between the two ends. There are 14 residues in the CDR3.

A few counts support this clone. The chain uses TRBV19 and TRBJ2-1, with TRBD2 matching over 10 bases. This CDR3 has 16 residues. Germline CDR1 is LNHDA and CDR2 is SQIVND (reference sequence). V was clipped by 3 bases and J by 1 base; unmatched bases: 3. The CDR3 region is CASSILGLASYNEQFF. CDR3 in DNA: TGTGCCAGTAGTATCTTGGGACTAGCGTCCTACAATGAGCAGTTCTTC.

The chain carries TRBV7-2 and TRBJ2-3; D unresolved. V lost 4 bases to trimming and J lost 1 base, with 6 bases between them. The germline V gene encodes CDR1 SGHTA and CDR2 FQGNSA. The CDR3 is 13 residues long. CDR3 nucleotides: TGTGCCAGCAGCTCCTCCGGCACAGATACGCAGTATTTT. This translates into CASSSSGTDTQYF.

The chain is built from TRBV7-8 and TRBJ2-7; no firm D call. Germline V gene sequence: CDR1 SGHVS, CDR2 FQNEAQ. The CDR3 is made up of 14 amino acids. Trimming took 0 bases from V and 3 from J, leaving 9 bases between them. CDR3 residues: CASSLAGKIYEQYF. The CDR3 nucleotides are TGTGCCAGCAGCTTAGCGGGGAAGATCTACGAGCAGTACTTC.

As for this clone: One junction end disagrees with the germline gene, perhaps due to a read error. The chain couples TRBV28 to TRBJ2-7, with 8 bases identical to TRBD1. This CDR3 region has 15 residues. Per germline, CDR1 MDHEN and CDR2 SYDVKM. CDR3: CASSSGQGKMYGQYF. The CDR3 DNA sequence: TGTGCCAGCAGTTCAGGACAGGGAAAAATGTACGGGCAGTACTTC. Drawing the rest from reference TRBV28 and TRBJ2-7, the complete variable domain is DVKVTQSSRYLVKRTGEKVFLECVQDMDHENMFWYRQDPGLGLRLIYFSYDVKMKEKGDIPEGYSVSREKKERFSLILESASTNQTSMYLCASSSGQGKMYGQYFGPGTRLTVT.

V gene TRBV11-1 combines with J gene TRBJ1-3; the D gene is possibly TRBD1 (6 bases). V was trimmed by 5 bases and J by 4 bases, leaving 9 bases between them. CDR3 length: 13 amino acids. CDR1 and CDR2 (germline): SGHAT, FQDESV (reference sequence). This chain's CDR3 is CASSTDSGNTIYF. CDR3 nucleotides: TGTGCCAGCAGCACGGACAGCGGAAACACCATATATTTT.

The gene calls are TRBV2 and TRBJ1-4; D is undetermined. Germline lookup yields CDR1 SNHLY and CDR2 FYNNEI. Trimming cost V 3 bases and J 8 bases, with 7 bases left between them. The CDR3 extends over 12 amino acids. The DNA of the CDR3 is TGTGCCAGCAGTGAGGTTATAGAAAAACTGTTTTTT. It is translated as CASSEVIEKLFF. Complete variable domain (other parts from reference TRBV2 and TRBJ1-4): EPEVTQTPSHQVTQMGQEVILRCVPISNHLYFYWYRQILGQKVEFLVSFYNNEISEKSEIFDDQFSVERPDGSNFTLKIRSTKLEDSAMYFCASSEVIEKLFFGSGTQLSVL.

V is TRBV6-1 and J is TRBJ1-1; 7 positions agree with TRBD1. V lost 6 bases, J lost 5 bases, and 12 bases stayed unmatched. The germline V gene encodes CDR1 MNHNS and CDR2 SASEGT. The CDR3 consists of 15 residues. The CDR3 spells CASRGDSGIWTEAFF. The CDR3 region has the DNA TGTGCCAGCAGGGGGGACAGCGGAATATGGACTGAAGCTTTCTTT.

Only a few counts were recorded for this clone. The chain carries TRBV6-6 and TRBJ2-7; TRBD1 matches 7 bases. The CDR3 covers 15 residues. V was pared by 5 bases and J by 3 bases, with 10 bases of the junction left unmatched. CDR1 and CDR2 from the germline V gene are MNHNY and SVGAGI (reference sequence). The CDR3 sequence is CASSGPDRDGYEQYF. As DNA, the CDR3 is TGTGCCAGCAGTGGACCCGACAGGGACGGCTACGAGCAGTACTTC.

The V and J genes are TRBV11-3 and TRBJ2-3; D is uncertain. CDR1 SGHNT and CDR2 YENEEA come from the germline V gene. V dropped 2 bases and J dropped 5 bases, with 8 bases sitting between them. The CDR3 length is 13 residues. The CDR3 nucleotides read TGTGCCAGCAGCTTAAATTTGGGAGATACGCAGTATTTT. It is translated as CASSLNLGDTQYF.

The J gene is TRBJ2-3, the V gene TRBV10-3; TRBD2 might be the D (6 bases). Trimming shortened V by 0 bases and J by 1 base, and 8 bases separated the two germline ends. CDR1 and CDR2 from the germline V gene are ENHRY and SYGVKD. The CDR3 spans 15 residues. The CDR3 protein is CAISESASGTDTQYF. The CDR3 bases are TGTGCCATCAGTGAGTCGGCTAGCGGCACAGATACGCAGTATTTT.

This clone has a single count. The chain couples TRBV5-8 to TRBJ1-6, with 8 bases lining up with TRBD1. The germline V gene encodes CDR1 SGHTS and CDR2 YDEGEE. V shed 2 bases, J shed 6 bases, and the junction held 10 bases outside the gene matches. The CDR3 consists of 17 residues. As DNA, the CDR3 is TGTGCCAGCAGCTTCGACAGGGGTGGAGAGCGTAATTCACCCCTCCACTTT. Protein: CASSFDRGGERNSPLHF.

With regard to this clone: The same CDR3 arises from other DNA sequences in this sample as well. This chain links TRBV5-1 with TRBJ1-2; possibly TRBD1 for D (6 bases). The length of the CDR3 is 12 residues. Trimming stripped 7 bases from V and 1 base from J, with 8 bases between. Germline V lookup: CDR1 SGHRS, CDR2 YFSETQ. For the CDR3, the DNA is TGCGCCAGCGGGGGCGGTAACTATGGCTACACCTTC. Its protein product is CASGGGNYGYTF. The entire variable domain, with the rest obtained from reference TRBV5-1 and TRBJ1-2, is as follows: KAGVTQTPRYLIKTRGQQVTLSCSPISGHRSVSWYQQTPGQGLQFLFEYFSETQRNKGNFPGRFSGRQFSNSRSEMNVSTLELGDSALYLCASGGGNYGYTFGSGTRLTVV.

The rearrangement links TRBV6-6 to TRBJ2-7; D ambiguous. Germline lookup yields CDR1 MNHNY and CDR2 SVGAGI (reference sequence). Trimming took 6 bases from V and 4 from J, leaving 10 bases between them. The CDR3 is 12 residues long. The CDR3: CASSAPLYEQYF. CDR3 in DNA: TGTGCCAGCAGCGCCCCCCTATACGAGCAGTACTTC.

This rearrangement joins TRBV6-5 to TRBJ2-2; D is perhaps TRBD2 (6 bases). CDR1 is MNHEY and CDR2 is SVGAGI in the germline V gene. Trimming cost V 0 bases and J 2 bases, with 10 bases left between them. CDR3 length: 16 residues. CDR3 loop: CASSYSGLLNTGELFF. CDR3 nucleotide sequence: TGTGCCAGCAGTTACTCCGGACTACTAAACACCGGGGAGCTGTTTTTT.

The chain links TRBV4-1 to TRBJ2-5; 7 bases match TRBD1. CDR3 size: 16 residues. From germline, CDR1 is MGHRA and CDR2 YSYEKL. The V segment lost 1 base and the J segment 2 bases; nucleotides outside the gene matches: 7. CDR3 nucleotides: TGCGCCAGCAGCCAAGCGGGACAGTCCTTTCAAGAGACCCAGTACTTC. Protein sequence: CASSQAGQSFQETQYF.

The V gene is TRBV27, the J gene TRBJ2-7; TRBD2 matches 16 bases. Per the germline V gene, CDR1 is MNHEY and CDR2 is SMNVEV (reference sequence). V lost 5 bases and J lost 9; bases outside the gene matches: 16. CDR3 length: 18 residues. Here the CDR3 reads CASSPSGLAGGLLRGQYF. For the CDR3, the DNA is TGTGCCAGCAGTCCATCGGGACTAGCGGGAGGGCTCCTACGAGGGCAGTACTTC.